This TCR beta chain was sequenced for a study of spatial heterogeneity in lung cancer. MiXCR, run by TCRdb on the 5' RACE reads, gives a single entry per CDR3 protein. This table has 39,000 or so distinct CDR3 sequences, 7.5% appearing once. Time point specified: sample taken at primary tumor resection. This receptor was obtained from a male donor with early-stage non-small cell lung cancer. This specimen consisted of PBMCs, obtained at surgery.

The CDR3 DNA is TGTGCCAGCAGACCGATTCGGGGCACTGAAGCTTTCTTT. Its translation: CASRPIRGTEAFF. The chain links TRBV6-2 or TRBV6-3 to TRBJ1-1; D not resolved. From germline, CDR1 is MNHEY and CDR2 SVGEGT. CDR3 length: 13 residues. Trimming removed 6 bases at V and 4 bases at J, with 12 bases between.